This is a list of T cell receptor beta chains from one sample in a study of T cells after posttransplantation cyclophosphamide. Generated by immunoSEQ multiplex PCR, the TCRdb table keeps only in-frame clones and is missing some. Of more than 4,500 clones listed, 70% to 85% were seen once; the top ten hold around 3.3%. The sequencing used CD4+ T cells sorted from blood, collected roughly 350 days after allogeneic stem cell transplant with posttransplant cyclophosphamide. The receptors here all came from a male patient aged 50 or older who received an allogeneic stem cell transplant from a related donor and was CMV-positive. Among the T cells, some may be from the graft donor. Both conserved end residues are part of each CDR3. The order of the fields is V gene, clone size, D gene, J gene, CDR3 protein, CDR3 DNA. A D gene is named only where the DNA matches it firmly. Where a row states a size, it is once, few, many or the class of an expanded clone; other rows omit it.

TRBV29-1	NA	NA	TRBJ2-7	CSVGMRLARQHEQYF	TGCAGCGTTGGCATGCGGCTAGCTCGTCAACACGAGCAGTACTTC
TRBV5-1	NA	NA	TRBJ2-7	CASSLAAIGEQYF	TGCGCCAGCAGCTTGGCGGCGATCGGGGAGCAGTACTTC
TRBV6-4	few	NA	TRBJ2-7	CASRRDSSGEQYF	TGTGCCAGCCGCCGCGACAGCTCGGGCGAGCAGTACTTC
TRBV7-6	NA	NA	TRBJ2-5	CASSLGRRMETQYF	TGTGCCAGCAGCTTAGGGCGCAGGATGGAGACCCAGTACTTC
TRBV10-1	NA	TRBD1	TRBJ2-5	CASGAGGTETQYF	TGCGCCAGCGGAGCAGGGGGCACGGAGACCCAGTACTTC
TRBV18	NA	NA	TRBJ2-7	CASSPGGGWYEQYF	TGCGCCAGCTCACCAGGAGGGGGCTGGTACGAGCAGTACTTC
TRBV2	NA	TRBD1	TRBJ2-5	CASSDFLAHRGQETQYF	TGTGCCAGCAGTGACTTCCTAGCGCACAGGGGGCAAGAGACCCAGTACTTC
TRBV6-5	few	NA	TRBJ2-3	CASSYTQGLDTQYF	TGTGCCAGCAGTTACACACAGGGTTTGGATACGCAGTATTTT
TRBV9	NA	NA	TRBJ1-5	CASSVSQYNQPQHF	TGTGCCAGCAGCGTATCCCAGTACAATCAGCCCCAGCATTTT
TRBV15	NA	NA	TRBJ2-7	CATSRDKNGGYEQYF	TGTGCCACCAGCAGAGATAAGAACGGCGGCTACGAGCAGTACTTC
TRBV28	NA	NA	TRBJ1-5	CASSVGTGVQPQHF	TGTGCCAGCAGCGTGGGAACGGGGGTTCAGCCCCAGCATTTT
TRBV6-1	NA	TRBD1	TRBJ2-3	CASTRQGNTDTQYF	TGTGCCAGCACCAGACAGGGGAACACAGATACGCAGTATTTT
TRBV7-9	NA	NA	TRBJ1-5	CASSLLAGQPQHF	TGTGCCAGCAGCTTACTGGCGGGTCAGCCCCAGCATTTT
TRBV18	NA	NA	TRBJ1-1	CASSPSQDTEAFF	TGTGCCAGCTCACCGAGCCAGGACACTGAAGCTTTCTTT
TRBV19	NA	TRBD1	TRBJ1-5	CASSVTGIGQPQHF	TGTGCCAGTAGTGTGACAGGGATCGGGCAGCCCCAGCATTTT
TRBV18	NA	TRBD2	TRBJ2-7	CASSRTSGGAGGSEQYF	TGTGCCAGCTCACGGACTAGCGGGGGGGCCGGAGGCAGCGAGCAGTACTTC